What follows are 27 T cell receptor beta chains derived from one specimen sequenced in a study of T cells in Graves' hyperthyroidism and ophthalmopathy. RNA transcripts were the template for amplifying TCR beta CDR3 regions. The HTBI set primed first-round TCR CDR3 RT-PCR. From the multiplex PCR reads, TCRdb called clonotypes with MiXCR, one entry per CDR3 protein. This sample has some 340,000 distinct CDR3 sequences, with around 15% found just once. Material: blood. These receptors were collected from a woman aged 40-49 years with Graves' ophthalmopathy.

V and J are TRBV20-1 and TRBJ2-1, with D uncertain. V was shortened by 2 bases and J by 2 bases, with 7 bases between the two germline ends. The V gene's germline CDR1 is DFQATT and CDR2 SNEGSKA (reference sequence). The CDR3 covers 13 residues. The CDR3 coding sequence is TGCAGTGCTAGAAGCAGCACCTACAATGAGCAGTTCTTC. Translating gives CSARSSTYNEQFF.

This clonotype was seen ten or more times. The genes are TRBV6-1 and TRBJ2-2; 9 nucleotides align to TRBD1. The trim removed 5 bases at V and 4 bases at J, leaving 8 bases unmatched. Germline-derived CDR1 and CDR2 are MNHNS and SASEGT. CDR3 length: 16 amino acids. The CDR3 nucleotides read TGTGCCAGCAGTTTACAGGGGGCGAGAATCACCGGGGAGCTGTTTTTT. Translated: CASSLQGARITGELFF.

This clonotype was counted at least ten times. The rearrangement links TRBV2 to TRBJ2-3; D might be TRBD1 (5 bases). V was pared by 9 bases and J by 2 bases, with 15 bases between. Germline assignment: CDR1 SNHLY and CDR2 FYNNEI. The CDR3 is 14 residues long. CDR3 DNA sequence: TGTGCCAGTCTAGGGGCGGTCTACACAGATACGCAGTATTTT. Amino acid sequence: CASLGAVYTDTQYF.

This clonotype showed up many times. CDR3 loop: CSAPSGRSSYNEQFF. The CDR3 DNA follows: TGCAGTGCTCCGAGCGGGAGGAGCTCCTACAATGAGCAGTTCTTC. The chain combines TRBV20-1 with TRBJ2-1; 9 bases agree with TRBD2. This CDR3 region has 15 residues. V was clipped by 5 bases and J by 0 bases; unmatched bases: 5. The germline V gene has CDR1 DFQATT and CDR2 SNEGSKA (reference sequence).

There are many counts of this clonotype. The chain links TRBV27 to TRBJ1-2; no firm D call. V was shortened by 5 bases and J by 2 bases, with 9 bases between the two germline ends. The CDR3 contains 13 residues. Germline V gene sequence: CDR1 MNHEY, CDR2 SMNVEV (reference sequence). CDR3 DNA sequence: TGTGCCAGCAGTCCGACAATAAACTATGGCTACACCTTC. Translating gives CASSPTINYGYTF.

The chain recombines TRBV7-2 with TRBJ1-5, with 10 bases aligning to TRBD1. Germline V lookup: CDR1 SGHTA, CDR2 FQGNSA. The V and J ends lost 4 bases and 5 bases, in that order; junction bases with no gene match: 8. The CDR3 has 16 residues. The CDR3 protein is CASSSNGQGGDQPQHF. CDR3 DNA: TGTGCCAGCAGCTCCAACGGACAGGGGGGGGATCAGCCCCAGCATTTT.

This clonotype showed up just a few times. A clone one base away is much larger, so this may be a read error. The chain carries TRBV28 and TRBJ2-3; no firm D call. Germline assignment: CDR1 MDHEN and CDR2 SYDVKM. Trimming took off 7 bases at V and 0 bases at J, with 11 bases between the two ends. The CDR3 sequence is 14 residues long. Written as DNA, the CDR3 is TGTGCCAGCATTCCATGGAAAAGCACAGATACGCAGTATTTT. It codes for CASIPWKSTDTQYF.

This clonotype was detected many times. The genes are TRBV6-1 and TRBJ1-5; D may be TRBD1 (5 bases). Trimming pared 5 bases from V and 6 bases from J, leaving 14 bases between. From germline, CDR1 is MNHNS and CDR2 SASEGT. The CDR3 is 14 amino acids. The CDR3 nucleotides read TGTGCCAGCAGTCCTACAGGAGGCGGTCAGCCCCAGCATTTT. Its protein product is CASSPTGGGQPQHF.

This clonotype was seen ten or more times. The CDR3 bases are TGTGCCAGCAGCCCCAACAGGGGCCATGGCTACACCTTC. Amino acids: CASSPNRGHGYTF. V usage is TRBV7-2 and J usage is TRBJ1-2, with 7 bases identical to TRBD1. CDR3 length: 13 residues. Trimming cost V 5 bases and J 6 bases; bases outside gene matches: 6. CDR1 SGHTA and CDR2 FQGNSA come from the germline V gene. The variable domain in full, with the rest retrieved from reference TRBV7-2 and TRBJ1-2, is GAGVSQSPSNKVTEKGKDVELRCDPISGHTALYWYRQSLGQGLEFLIYFQGNSAPDKSGLPSDRFSAERTGGSVSTLTIQRTQQEDSAVYLCASSPNRGHGYTFGSGTRLTVV.

A single count supports this clonotype. This may be a read error: a much more frequent sequence differs by one nucleotide. The J gene is TRBJ1-1, the V gene TRBV11-3; D may be TRBD1 (6 bases). Germline V CDR1 and CDR2: SGHNT, YENEEA. The V and J ends lost 0 bases and 1 base respectively, with 21 bases between them. The CDR3 runs 19 residues. The CDR3 is CASSLEGAGTRRSNTEAFF. The CDR3 nucleotides are TGTGCCAGCAGCTTAGAAGGGGCCGGGACACGCCGATCGAACACTGAAGCTTTCTTT.

This clonotype has ten or more counts. The chain links TRBV6-5 to TRBJ2-2; either TRBD1 or TRBD2 may supply D (6 bases each). CDR3 length: 16 amino acids. The germline gives CDR1 MNHEY, CDR2 SVGAGI. Trimming took off 1 base at V and 5 bases at J, with 14 bases between the two ends. In DNA form, the CDR3 reads TGTGCCAGCAGTTACTGGGGGGCACCGAGGACCGGGGAGCTGTTTTTT. Translating it yields CASSYWGAPRTGELFF.

The table lists this clonotype with a few counts. V and J are TRBV7-9 and TRBJ2-5, with no clear D. The CDR3 sequence is 13 residues long. Trimming cost V 0 bases and J 5 bases, with 7 bases left between them. In germline, CDR1 is SEHNR, CDR2 FQNEAQ (reference sequence). The CDR3 spells CASSLAAYETQYF. CDR3 DNA: TGTGCCAGCAGCTTAGCAGCATATGAGACCCAGTACTTC.

The chain carries TRBV2 and TRBJ2-2, with 10 bases identical to TRBD2. Germline CDR1 is SNHLY and CDR2 is FYNNEI. The trim removed 3 bases at V and 6 bases at J, leaving 7 bases unmatched. The CDR3 has 16 amino acids. CDR3 in DNA: TGTGCCAGCAGTGAGGCTCTAGCGGGAGCGGCCGGGGAGCTGTTTTTT. Translating gives CASSEALAGAAGELFF.

This clonotype was observed many times. This chain joins TRBV12-3 or TRBV12-4 and TRBJ2-1; D not resolved. Trimming took 6 bases from V and 8 from J, leaving 11 bases between them. The CDR3 is 12 residues long. The CDR3 reads CASSPLGYEQFF. Here the CDR3 DNA reads TGTGCCAGCAGCCCTCTGGGGTATGAGCAGTTCTTC.

This clonotype was observed many times. The chain couples TRBV6-1 to TRBJ2-5; TRBD1 is a possible D gene (7 bases). The CDR3 totals 14 residues. Germline V gene lookup returns CDR1 MNHNS and CDR2 SASEGT. V lost 8 bases, J lost 4 bases, and 17 bases lay in between. CDR3 amino acids: CASRAGGGTETQYF. For the CDR3, the DNA is TGTGCCAGCCGGGCAGGGGGAGGTACAGAGACCCAGTACTTC.

This clonotype has a count of ten or more. This sequence joins TRBV11-2 and TRBJ2-1; possible D gene TRBD2, 5 bases. Germline CDR1 and CDR2: SGHAT and FQNNGV. The CDR3 contains 16 residues. Trimming took 5 bases from V and 0 from J, leaving 14 bases between them. CDR3 bases: TGTGCCAGCAGCCGCCTGGCGGGTTCCTCCTACAATGAGCAGTTCTTC. It specifies CASSRLAGSSYNEQFF. The whole variable domain, remainder taken from reference TRBV11-2 and TRBJ2-1, is EAGVAQSPRYKIIEKRQSVAFWCNPISGHATLYWYQQILGQGPKLLIQFQNNGVVDDSQLPKDRFSAERLKGVDSTLKIQPAKLEDSAVYLCASSRLAGSSYNEQFFGPGTRLTVL.

This clonotype has at least ten counts. The chain carries TRBV24-1 and TRBJ2-2; maybe TRBD2 (5 bases). The CDR3 length is 15 residues. Germline V gene data show CDR1 as KGHDR and CDR2 as SFDVKD. Trimming took 4 bases from V and 2 from J, leaving 10 bases between them. CDR3 residues: CATSDKRINTGELFF. CDR3 in DNA: TGTGCCACCAGTGACAAGCGGATTAACACCGGGGAGCTGTTTTTT.

This clonotype was seen repeatedly, ten times or more. The chain is built from TRBV29-1 and TRBJ2-7, with D possibly being TRBD2 (6 bases). The germline CDR1 and CDR2 sequences are SQVTM and ANQGSEA. This CDR3 contains 15 residues. V dropped 1 base and J dropped 3 bases, with 16 bases sitting between them. The CDR3 loop is CSVEGEAGQIYEQYF. As DNA, the CDR3 is TGCAGCGTTGAAGGGGAGGCAGGGCAAATCTACGAGCAGTACTTC.

This clonotype was recorded at least ten times. J is TRBJ1-5 and V is TRBV19, with 12 bases that match TRBD1. V was pared by 8 bases and J by 6 bases, with 11 bases of the junction left unmatched. The CDR3 is 16 amino acids. Per the germline V gene, CDR1 is LNHDA and CDR2 is SQIVND (reference sequence). CDR3 DNA sequence: TGTGCCAGTCGATATTCCGGGACAGGGGGCTCTCAGCCCCAGCATTTT. This translates into CASRYSGTGGSQPQHF.

This clonotype has at least ten counts. V and J are TRBV5-5 and TRBJ2-3, with D possibly being TRBD1 (5 bases). Per germline, CDR1 SGHKS and CDR2 YYEKEE (reference sequence). V shed 2 bases and J shed 1 base, with 11 bases lying between them. This CDR3 comprises 15 residues. The CDR3 nucleotides are TGTGCCAGCAGCTTTCAGGGTAGGGGCACAGATACGCAGTATTTT. It yields the protein CASSFQGRGTDTQYF.

In this sample, this clonotype turned up many times. V usage is TRBV11-2 and J usage is TRBJ1-6; 7 positions match TRBD1. The CDR3 length is 13 residues. V was clipped by 7 bases and J by 10 bases; unmatched bases: 7. Germline V lookup: CDR1 SGHAT, CDR2 FQNNGV. The CDR3 nucleotides are TGTGCCAGCACCGACAGGGTAGGATCACCCCTCCACTTT. It is translated as CASTDRVGSPLHF.

Regarding this clonotype: Relative to the germline gene, one junction end is altered; a read error may explain this. V is TRBV3-1 and J is TRBJ2-1, with 7 nucleotides matching TRBD2. Germline assignment: CDR1 LGHDT and CDR2 YNNKEL (reference sequence). There are 15 residues in the CDR3. The CDR3 protein is CASSLLSSGYNEQFF. CDR3 DNA: TGCGCCAGCAGCCTACTGTCTAGCGGTTACAATGAGCAGTTCTTC.

Ten or more counts support this clonotype. The chain is built from TRBV5-6 and TRBJ2-5; D not certain. Trimming left V 1 base short and J 1 base short, with 11 bases between. From germline, CDR1 is SGHDT and CDR2 YYEEEE. This CDR3 region has 15 residues. The DNA of the CDR3 is TGTGCCAGCAGCTTGCAAGGGCCCCTCCAAGAGACCCAGTACTTC. Translated: CASSLQGPLQETQYF.

In its sample, this clonotype was seen many times. The rearrangement joins TRBV12-3 or TRBV12-4 to TRBJ2-7, with D tentatively TRBD2 (5 bases). V dropped 7 bases and J dropped 1 base, with 17 bases sitting between them. This CDR3 has 15 amino acids. The CDR3 region has the DNA TGTGCCAGCACTAACGGGGAGCCGAGATCCTACGAGCAGTACTTC. Its translation: CASTNGEPRSYEQYF.

This clonotype was counted ten times or more. V is TRBV7-2 and J is TRBJ1-2, with a tentative D call TRBD1 (6 bases). The germline V gene encodes CDR1 SGHTA and CDR2 FQGNSA. The CDR3 has 15 residues. V was clipped by 3 bases and J by 5 bases, with 16 bases between them. As DNA, the CDR3 is TGTGCCAGCAGCTTCAGCCCAGGGGACCTTTATGGCTACACCTTC. It specifies CASSFSPGDLYGYTF.

This clonotype was seen at least ten times. The V gene is TRBV2, the J gene TRBJ1-1; no reliable D call. This CDR3 has 14 residues. V was clipped by 5 bases and J by 6 bases, with 16 bases between them. Germline-derived CDR1 and CDR2 are SNHLY and FYNNEI. The CDR3 DNA sequence: TGTGCCAGCAGTAGTGAGACGAAGGCGTCTGAAGCTTTCTTT. It encodes CASSSETKASEAFF.

This clonotype was picked up one time. CDR3 region: CASSDQRGAYNEQFF. As DNA, the CDR3 is TGTGCCAGCAGCGACCAGCGGGGGGCCTACAATGAGCAGTTCTTC. V is TRBV9 and J is TRBJ2-1; TRBD2 agrees at 9 bases. Per germline, CDR1 SGDLS and CDR2 YYNGEE. V shed 3 bases, J shed 2 bases, and the junction held 3 bases outside the gene matches. This CDR3 region has 15 residues.